The present T cell receptor beta chain was sequenced within a study of blood T cell repertoires in COVID-19. Study-wide background: Donors in the United States, Italy and Spain gave samples during acute or convalescent COVID-19.

V dropped 6 bases and J dropped 8; count of bases not matched to a gene: 6. The CDR3 length is 13 residues. Produced via immunoSEQ multiplex PCR; TCRdb's table is partial and in-frame only. Among about 250,000 clones listed, 84% were seen once. The chain joins TRBV12-3 or TRBV12-4 to TRBJ1-4, with 7 bases fitting TRBD1. Source material: peripheral blood. The origin of this receptor is a woman aged 40 to 50 who had recovered from COVID-19. CDR3 coding DNA: TGTGCCAGCAGGCCACAGGGGAGGGAAAAACTGTTTTTT. Encoded protein: CASRPQGREKLFF.